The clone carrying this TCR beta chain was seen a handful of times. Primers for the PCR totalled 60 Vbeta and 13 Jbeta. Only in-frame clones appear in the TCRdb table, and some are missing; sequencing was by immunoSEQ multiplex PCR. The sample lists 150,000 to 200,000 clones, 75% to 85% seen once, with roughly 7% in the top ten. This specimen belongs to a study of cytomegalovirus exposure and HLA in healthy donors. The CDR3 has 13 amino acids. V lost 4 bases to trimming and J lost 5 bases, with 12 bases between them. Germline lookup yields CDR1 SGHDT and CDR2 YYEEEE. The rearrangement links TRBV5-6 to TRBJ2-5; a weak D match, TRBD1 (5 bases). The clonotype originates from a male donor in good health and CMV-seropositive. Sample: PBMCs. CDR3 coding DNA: TGTGCCAGCAGCCATGTAGCAGGGGAGACCCAGTACTTC. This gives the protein CASSHVAGETQYF. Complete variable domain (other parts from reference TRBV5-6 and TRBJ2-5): DAGVTQSPTHLIKTRGQQVTLRCSPKSGHDTVSWYQQALGQGPQFIFQYYEEEERQRGNFPDRFSGHQFPNYSSELNVNALLLGDSALYLCASSHVAGETQYFGPGTRLLVL.